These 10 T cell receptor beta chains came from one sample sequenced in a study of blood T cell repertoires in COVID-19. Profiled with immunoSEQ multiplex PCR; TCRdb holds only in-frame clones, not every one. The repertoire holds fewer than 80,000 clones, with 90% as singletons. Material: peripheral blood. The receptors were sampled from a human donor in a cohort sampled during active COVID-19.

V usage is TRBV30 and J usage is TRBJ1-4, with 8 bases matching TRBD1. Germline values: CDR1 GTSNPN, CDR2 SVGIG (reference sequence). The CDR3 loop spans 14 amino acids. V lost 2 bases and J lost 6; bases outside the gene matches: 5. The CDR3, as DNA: TGTGCCTGGAGTCAAGACAGGGGTTATGAAAAACTGTTTTTT. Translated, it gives CAWSQDRGYEKLFF.

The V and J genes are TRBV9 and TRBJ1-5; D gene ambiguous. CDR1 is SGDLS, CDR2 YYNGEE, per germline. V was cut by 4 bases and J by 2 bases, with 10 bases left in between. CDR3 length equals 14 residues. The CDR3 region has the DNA TGTGCCAGCAGCTTCGATTCGGGCAATCAGCCCCAGCATTTT. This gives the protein CASSFDSGNQPQHF.

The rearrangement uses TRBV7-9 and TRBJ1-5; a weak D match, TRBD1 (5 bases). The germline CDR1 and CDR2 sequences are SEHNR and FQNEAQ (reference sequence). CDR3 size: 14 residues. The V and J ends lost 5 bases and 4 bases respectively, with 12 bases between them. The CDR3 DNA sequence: TGTGCCAGCAGCAATCAGGGTGGGAATCAGCCCCAGCATTTT. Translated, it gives CASSNQGGNQPQHF.

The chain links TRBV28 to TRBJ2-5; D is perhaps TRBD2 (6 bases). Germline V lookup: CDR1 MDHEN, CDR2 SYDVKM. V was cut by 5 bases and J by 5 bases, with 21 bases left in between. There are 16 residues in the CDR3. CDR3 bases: TGTGCCAGCAGTCCCATCGGGACCCCTCGGGAGGAGACCCAGTACTTC. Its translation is CASSPIGTPREETQYF.

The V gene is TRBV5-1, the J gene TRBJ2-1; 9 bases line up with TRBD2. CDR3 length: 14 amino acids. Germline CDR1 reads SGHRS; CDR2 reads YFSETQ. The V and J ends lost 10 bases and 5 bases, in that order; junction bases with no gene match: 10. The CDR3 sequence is CAREGGGGDNEQFF. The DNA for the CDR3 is TGCGCCCGCGAGGGCGGGGGGGGCGACAATGAGCAGTTCTTC.

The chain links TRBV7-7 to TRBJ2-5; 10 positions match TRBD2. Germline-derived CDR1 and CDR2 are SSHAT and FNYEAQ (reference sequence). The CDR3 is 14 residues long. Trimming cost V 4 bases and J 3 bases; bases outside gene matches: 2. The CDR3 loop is CASSSLAGEETQYF. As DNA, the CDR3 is TGTGCCAGCAGCTCCCTAGCGGGGGAAGAGACCCAGTACTTC.

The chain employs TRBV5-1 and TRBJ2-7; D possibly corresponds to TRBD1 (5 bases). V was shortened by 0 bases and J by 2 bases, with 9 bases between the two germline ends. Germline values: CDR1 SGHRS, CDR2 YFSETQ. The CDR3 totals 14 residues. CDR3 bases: TGCGCCAGCAGCTTGGAGGGGTCTCCCTACGAGCAGTACTTC. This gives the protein CASSLEGSPYEQYF.

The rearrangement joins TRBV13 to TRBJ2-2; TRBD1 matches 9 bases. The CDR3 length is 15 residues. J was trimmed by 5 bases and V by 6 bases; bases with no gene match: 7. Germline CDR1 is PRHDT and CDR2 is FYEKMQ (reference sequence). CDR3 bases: TGTGCCAGCAGTTGGGACAGGGAAAGTACCGGGGAGCTGTTTTTT. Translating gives CASSWDRESTGELFF.

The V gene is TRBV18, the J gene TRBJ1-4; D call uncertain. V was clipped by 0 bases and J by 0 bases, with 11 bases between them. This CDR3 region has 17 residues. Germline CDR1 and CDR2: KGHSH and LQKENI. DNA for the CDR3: TGTGCCAGCTCACCACCAATTAAACTCTCAACTAATGAAAAACTGTTTTTT. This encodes CASSPPIKLSTNEKLFF.

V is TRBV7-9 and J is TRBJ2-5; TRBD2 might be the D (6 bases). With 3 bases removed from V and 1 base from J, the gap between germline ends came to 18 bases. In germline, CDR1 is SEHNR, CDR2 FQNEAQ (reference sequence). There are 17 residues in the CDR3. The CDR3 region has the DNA TGTGCCAGCAGCTTGAGCCCCCGAGGGAGGACCCAAGAGACCCAGTACTTC. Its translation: CASSLSPRGRTQETQYF.